These 30 T cell receptor beta chains share one sample of origin, sequenced in a study of shared clonotypes between healthy human individuals. Sequencing used immunoSEQ multiplex PCR; TCRdb keeps in-frame clones, though not all of them. The sample has millions of clones, about 95% seen once; the top ten hold around 1.1%. In the naive CD8 group, cells lacked CD45RO and were positively selected for CCR7, so terminally differentiated effector memory CD45RA+ cells were left out. Sequenced material: naive CD8+ T cells sorted from blood. Receptors originate from a young man in good health.

The rearrangement links TRBV27 to TRBJ1-2; 9 bases fit TRBD1. Germline V gene lookup returns CDR1 MNHEY and CDR2 SMNVEV (reference sequence). J lost 5 bases, V lost 2 bases, and 6 bases had no gene match. The CDR3 covers 15 residues. The DNA of the CDR3 is TGTGCCAGCAGTTTAAAGGGGACAGGGCGGTATGGCTACACCTTC. The encoded protein is CASSLKGTGRYGYTF.

The chain employs TRBV29-1 and TRBJ1-1, with D perhaps matching TRBD1 (5 bases). The CDR3 runs 15 residues. CDR1 is SQVTM and CDR2 is ANQGSEA in the germline V gene. Trimming shortened V by 2 bases and J by 5 bases, and 18 bases separated the two germline ends. CDR3 residues: CSVEIWAGTETEAFF. DNA of the CDR3: TGCAGCGTTGAAATATGGGCAGGGACGGAAACTGAAGCTTTCTTT.

The rearrangement uses TRBV10-3 and TRBJ2-5, with 9 bases that match TRBD2. CDR3 length: 15 residues. V dropped 0 bases and J dropped 5; count of bases not matched to a gene: 4. Looked up from germline, CDR1 is ENHRY and CDR2 is SYGVKD. Here the CDR3 reads CAISESLAGDETQYF. CDR3 DNA sequence: TGTGCCATCAGTGAGTCCTTAGCGGGAGACGAGACCCAGTACTTC.

This rearrangement joins TRBV7-6 to TRBJ2-1, with 13 bases matching TRBD2. The length of the CDR3 is 16 residues. Germline V gives CDR1 SGHVS, CDR2 FNYEAQ. Unmatched junction bases numbered 6, after V lost 4 bases and J lost 6 bases. Here the CDR3 DNA reads TGTGCCAGCAGCTCCACGACTAGCGGGAGGTCCAATGAGCAGTTCTTC. It specifies CASSSTTSGRSNEQFF.

The CDR3 DNA is TGTGCCAGCAGCTCTGGACAGGGGATGGAGCGGGAAAAACTGTTTTTT. It yields the protein CASSSGQGMEREKLFF. V is TRBV7-9 and J is TRBJ1-4; 9 positions match TRBD1. With 4 bases clipped from V and 8 bases from J, the junction kept 11 bases outside the gene matches. The CDR3 consists of 16 residues. Germline lookup yields CDR1 SEHNR and CDR2 FQNEAQ (reference sequence).

The genes are TRBV6-5 and TRBJ2-7, with TRBD2 as a possible D gene (5 bases). The CDR3 has 13 amino acids. The germline gives CDR1 MNHEY, CDR2 SVGAGI. Trimming took off 6 bases at V and 0 bases at J, with 9 bases between the two ends. In nucleotides, the CDR3 is TGTGCCAGCAGGGAGGTCCCCTCCTACGAGCAGTACTTC. Protein sequence: CASREVPSYEQYF.

For this clone: This sample also contains other DNA sequences that code for the same CDR3. The chain has TRBV5-1 and TRBJ1-1; 8 positions match TRBD1. V lost 1 base and J lost 6; bases outside the gene matches: 5. Per the germline V gene, CDR1 is SGHRS and CDR2 is YFSETQ. The CDR3 length is 14 residues. CDR3 DNA: TGCGCCAGCAGCTTGATGACAGGGGCTCCTGAAGCTTTCTTT. Residues: CASSLMTGAPEAFF. Looking up the rest from reference TRBV5-1 and TRBJ1-1 gives the full variable domain: KAGVTQTPRYLIKTRGQQVTLSCSPISGHRSVSWYQQTPGQGLQFLFEYFSETQRNKGNFPGRFSGRQFSNSRSEMNVSTLELGDSALYLCASSLMTGAPEAFFGQGTRLTVV.

As concerns this clone: Different DNA sequences within this sample yield the same CDR3. V is TRBV30 and J is TRBJ2-5; tentative D call: TRBD2 (6 bases). Per the germline V gene, CDR1 is GTSNPN and CDR2 is SVGIG (reference sequence). CDR3 size: 13 residues. V lost 3 bases and J lost 2, with 10 bases in between. In nucleotides, the CDR3 is TGTGCCTGGAGCCCTGGGACTCAAGAGACCCAGTACTTC. Translation: CAWSPGTQETQYF.

Comment on this clone: The conserved phenylalanine or tryptophan normally closing the CDR3 is absent here, so this likely arose from a read error. The limits of the CDR3 on the DNA are not certain, so only TCRdb's listed CDR3 is given. This sequence joins TRBV6-5 and TRBJ2-4. Germline loops: CDR1 MNHEY, CDR2 SVGAGI. The CDR3 extends over 9 residues, inclusive of both ends. The CDR3 protein is CAIRVDLGL.

The chain combines TRBV7-9 with TRBJ2-2, with TRBD1 as a possible D gene (5 bases). V lost 5 bases, J lost 4 bases, and 11 bases lay in between. The CDR3 sequence is 14 residues long. From germline, CDR1 is SEHNR and CDR2 FQNEAQ (reference sequence). The CDR3 region is CASSGYRSTGELFF. The DNA for the CDR3 is TGTGCCAGCAGCGGTTACAGGTCCACCGGGGAGCTGTTTTTT.

For this clone: The same CDR3 arises from other DNA sequences in this sample as well. V gene TRBV27 combines with J gene TRBJ2-7; tentatively, D is TRBD1 or TRBD2 (6 bases each). The V end was cut by 3 bases, the J end by 0 bases, with 9 bases between. The CDR3 is 14 residues long. The germline V gene has CDR1 MNHEY and CDR2 SMNVEV (reference sequence). The DNA of the CDR3 is TGTGCCAGCAGTTTTGGGGGGCCCTCCTACGAGCAGTACTTC. Translated, it gives CASSFGGPSYEQYF.

V usage is TRBV2 and J usage is TRBJ1-6, with D unresolved. The CDR3 is made up of 16 amino acids. With 2 bases removed from V and 0 bases from J, the gap between germline ends came to 8 bases. From germline, CDR1 is SNHLY and CDR2 FYNNEI. The CDR3 coding sequence is TGTGCCAGCAGTGAAAAACCGAACTCCTATAATTCACCCCTCCACTTT. Protein: CASSEKPNSYNSPLHF. The whole variable domain, remainder taken from reference TRBV2 and TRBJ1-6, is EPEVTQTPSHQVTQMGQEVILRCVPISNHLYFYWYRQILGQKVEFLVSFYNNEISEKSEIFDDQFSVERPDGSNFTLKIRSTKLEDSAMYFCASSEKPNSYNSPLHFGNGTRLTVT.

The chain has TRBV21-1 and TRBJ2-1; the table's D call, TRBD2, has no DNA check behind it. TRBV21-1 counts as a pseudogene. The CDR3 sequence is 17 residues long. The CDR3 sequence is CASSKAEGLAGYNEQFF. The CDR3 DNA sequence: TGTGCCAGCAGCAAAGCTGAGGGACTAGCGGGGTACAATGAGCAGTTCTTC.

This chain connects TRBV6-5 to TRBJ2-3, with unresolved D. CDR1 MNHEY and CDR2 SVGAGI come from the germline V gene. The CDR3 has 14 residues. Trimming left V 0 bases short and J 4 bases short, with 8 bases between. CDR3 DNA: TGTGCCAGCAGTTACTCCCTAGTCTCAGATACGCAGTATTTT. It codes for CASSYSLVSDTQYF.

Note on this clone: Other DNA sequences of this sample code for an identical CDR3. The chain employs TRBV9 and TRBJ1-1; D is unclear. The germline gives CDR1 SGDLS, CDR2 YYNGEE. The CDR3 runs 13 residues. Trimming pared 0 bases from V and 2 bases from J, leaving 5 bases between. The CDR3 protein is CASSVDLNTEAFF. The CDR3 coding sequence is TGTGCCAGCAGCGTAGACCTTAACACTGAAGCTTTCTTT.

As to this clone: At the DNA level, this CDR3 is encoded by other sequences in the same sample as well. The J gene is TRBJ2-5, the V gene TRBV5-6; 11 bases line up with TRBD2. V lost 0 bases and J lost 0; bases outside the gene matches: 1. CDR3 length: 16 residues. Germline V gives CDR1 SGHDT, CDR2 YYEEEE. The CDR3 bases are TGTGCCAGCAGCTTGGCTAGCGGGGGGTACCAAGAGACCCAGTACTTC. Translating gives CASSLASGGYQETQYF.

The rearrangement uses TRBV2 and TRBJ1-4, with D possibly TRBD1 on 5 matching bases. From germline, CDR1 is SNHLY and CDR2 FYNNEI. The V end lost 6 bases, the J end lost 4 bases, and 6 bases lay between the germline ends. The length of the CDR3 is 12 residues. CDR3 nucleotides: TGTGCCAGCAGGGGGGGTAATGAAAAACTGTTTTTT. Translating it yields CASRGGNEKLFF. Supplemented by reference TRBV2 and TRBJ1-4, the full variable domain reads EPEVTQTPSHQVTQMGQEVILRCVPISNHLYFYWYRQILGQKVEFLVSFYNNEISEKSEIFDDQFSVERPDGSNFTLKIRSTKLEDSAMYFCASRGGNEKLFFGSGTQLSVL.

This clone was found once. This rearrangement joins TRBV6-5 to TRBJ1-2; possible D gene TRBD1, 5 bases. CDR1 is MNHEY and CDR2 is SVGAGI in the germline V gene. V was cut by 5 bases and J by 6 bases, with 10 bases left in between. The CDR3 is 12 residues long. The CDR3 DNA is TGTGCCAGCAGTGACAGTTCAGATGGCTACACCTTC. Translated: CASSDSSDGYTF.

A word on this clone: Other nucleotide sequences from this sample produce the same CDR3. The chain links TRBV2 to TRBJ2-5; 12 bases are shared with TRBD2. Germline loops: CDR1 SNHLY, CDR2 FYNNEI. Unmatched junction bases numbered 1, after V lost 6 bases and J lost 5 bases. The CDR3 runs to 13 residues. The DNA for the CDR3 is TGTGCCAGCAGGCTAGCGGGAGGGGAGACCCAGTACTTC. Encoded protein: CASRLAGGETQYF.

About this clone itself: In the same sample, other DNA sequences code for this CDR3. This chain links TRBV9 with TRBJ2-7, with 8 nucleotides matching TRBD1. CDR1 is SGDLS, CDR2 YYNGEE, per germline. V shed 4 bases, J shed 3 bases, and the junction held 3 bases outside the gene matches. The CDR3 consists of 13 residues. The CDR3 here is CASSPGTGYEQYF. The DNA for the CDR3 is TGTGCCAGCAGCCCGGGGACAGGCTACGAGCAGTACTTC.

The chain couples TRBV11-2 to TRBJ1-3; TRBD1 matches at 11 bases. The trim removed 5 bases at V and 1 base at J, leaving 7 bases unmatched. CDR1 is SGHAT, CDR2 FQNNGV, per germline. The CDR3 length is 17 residues. This chain's CDR3 is CASSVAGTGGSGNTIYF. The CDR3 nucleotides are TGTGCCAGCAGCGTGGCCGGGACAGGGGGATCTGGAAACACCATATATTTT.

The chain employs TRBV28 and TRBJ2-5; D gene ambiguous. Trimming stripped 3 bases from V and 2 bases from J, with 7 bases between. The CDR3 contains 13 residues. CDR1 MDHEN and CDR2 SYDVKM come from the germline V gene. CDR3: CASSFVVQETQYF. The CDR3, as DNA: TGTGCCAGCAGTTTTGTAGTACAAGAGACCCAGTACTTC.

This clone was observed once. The rearrangement uses TRBV10-3 and TRBJ1-1; D perhaps matches TRBD1 (6 bases). The CDR3 is 12 amino acids. V dropped 10 bases and J dropped 3 bases, with 12 bases sitting between them. Germline assignment: CDR1 ENHRY and CDR2 SYGVKD. CDR3 in amino acids: CATQGYHTEAFF. The CDR3 DNA reads TGTGCCACCCAGGGGTATCACACTGAAGCTTTCTTT.

Of note for this clone: In the same sample, other DNA sequences code for this CDR3. V is TRBV29-1 and J is TRBJ1-2; weak D call: TRBD1 (5 bases). V was cut by 6 bases and J by 4 bases, with 12 bases left in between. Germline V gives CDR1 SQVTM, CDR2 ANQGSEA. The CDR3 is 12 amino acids. The chain's CDR3 is CSVSGGSYGYTF. Written as DNA, the CDR3 is TGCAGCGTGTCGGGGGGAAGCTATGGCTACACCTTC.

The CDR3 region is CASSRRDRWDHEQYF. The CDR3, as DNA: TGTGCCAGCAGTCGACGGGACAGATGGGACCACGAGCAGTACTTC. The chain employs TRBV6-6 and TRBJ2-7, with 7 bases identical to TRBD1. The germline V gene has CDR1 MNHNY and CDR2 SVGAGI (reference sequence). V was clipped by 5 bases and J by 5 bases; unmatched bases: 12. The CDR3 is made up of 15 amino acids.

In nucleotides, the CDR3 is TGTGCCACTAAGCCCGGGACAGGGCCAGGGGAGACCCAGTACTTC. Protein sequence: CATKPGTGPGETQYF. The V gene is TRBV11-2, the J gene TRBJ2-5; TRBD1 aligns across 9 bases. V lost 10 bases and J lost 5; bases outside the gene matches: 14. This CDR3 region has 15 residues. In germline, CDR1 is SGHAT, CDR2 FQNNGV. The full variable domain, rest sourced from reference TRBV11-2 and TRBJ2-5, is EAGVAQSPRYKIIEKRQSVAFWCNPISGHATLYWYQQILGQGPKLLIQFQNNGVVDDSQLPKDRFSAERLKGVDSTLKIQPAKLEDSAVYLCATKPGTGPGETQYFGPGTRLLVL.

The chain joins TRBV29-1 to TRBJ2-7, with D tentatively TRBD2 (5 bases). The CDR3 spans 11 residues. The V end was cut by 1 base, the J end by 5 bases, with 6 bases between. Looked up from germline, CDR1 is SQVTM and CDR2 is ANQGSEA. CDR3 sequence reads: CSVEALDEQYF. CDR3 bases: TGCAGCGTTGAAGCACTAGACGAGCAGTACTTC.

Concerning this clone: Additional DNA sequences in this sample encode the identical CDR3. The genes are TRBV4-3 and TRBJ1-3, with D hard to call. V was pared by 0 bases and J by 0 bases, with 6 bases between. CDR3 length: 15 residues. Germline-derived CDR1 and CDR2 are LGHNA and YSLEER. Here the CDR3 DNA reads TGCGCCAGCAGCCAAGATGAGGGCTCTGGAAACACCATATATTTT. It codes for CASSQDEGSGNTIYF.

The chain combines TRBV27 with TRBJ1-5; the D gene is possibly TRBD1 (5 bases). There are 16 residues in the CDR3. Trimming took 1 base from V and 4 from J, leaving 14 bases between them. Germline V gene lookup returns CDR1 MNHEY and CDR2 SMNVEV (reference sequence). The CDR3 DNA reads TGTGCCAGCAGTTTATGGAGTCAGGGTGAGAATCAGCCCCAGCATTTT. Translated: CASSLWSQGENQPQHF.

This chain joins TRBV2 and TRBJ2-7; maybe TRBD2 (6 bases). The germline V gene has CDR1 SNHLY and CDR2 FYNNEI. This CDR3 has 15 amino acids. The V end lost 3 bases, the J end lost 1 base, and 13 bases lay between the germline ends. The CDR3 region has the DNA TGTGCCAGCAGTGATACCGGGGGTCGATCCTACGAGCAGTACTTC. It encodes CASSDTGGRSYEQYF.